This T cell receptor beta chain was retrieved from a study of PD-L1 blockade in urothelial cancer. Across the whole study: Blood samples had a median of about 140,000 T cells, some 83,000 unique TCRs, and clonality approximately 0.08.

Disease in patients was locally advanced or metastatic urothelial carcinoma. A total of 1 to 8 samples per patient were collected pretreatment and on-treatment. Each PCR contained spiked-in synthetic TCR analog templates. Profiling relied on immunoSEQ multiplex PCR, and the TCRdb table lists in-frame clones only, not all of them. The table has around 30,000 clones, 80% to 85% seen once. This clone has just a few counts. The V and J ends lost 7 bases and 1 base, in that order; junction bases with no gene match: 15. Germline V gene data show CDR1 as SNHLY and CDR2 as FYNNEI. The CDR3 runs 18 residues. Sequenced here: PBMCs, sampled around atezolizumab (anti-PD-L1) treatment. The receptor was derived from a man aged 50 to 59 with urothelial cancer. The chain joins TRBV2 to TRBJ1-5, with TRBD1 identical over 8 bases. CDR3 in DNA: TGTGCCAGCAATTTTGCCAGGGGGCAAACCCGCAGCAATCAGCCCCAGCATTTT. The encoded protein is CASNFARGQTRSNQPQHF.